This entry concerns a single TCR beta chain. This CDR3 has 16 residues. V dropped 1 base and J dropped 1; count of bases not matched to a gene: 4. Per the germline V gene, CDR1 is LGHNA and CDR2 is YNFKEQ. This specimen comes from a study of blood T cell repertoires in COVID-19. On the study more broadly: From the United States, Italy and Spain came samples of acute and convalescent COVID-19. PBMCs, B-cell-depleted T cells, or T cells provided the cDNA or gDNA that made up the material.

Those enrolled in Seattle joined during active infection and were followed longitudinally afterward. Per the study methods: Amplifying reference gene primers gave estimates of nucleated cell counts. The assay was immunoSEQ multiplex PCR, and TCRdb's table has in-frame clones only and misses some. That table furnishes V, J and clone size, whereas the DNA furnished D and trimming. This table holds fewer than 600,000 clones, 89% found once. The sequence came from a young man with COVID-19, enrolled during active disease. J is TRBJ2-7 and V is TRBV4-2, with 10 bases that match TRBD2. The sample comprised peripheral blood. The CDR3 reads CASSQGLAGASYEQYF. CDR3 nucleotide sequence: TGTGCCAGCAGCCAAGGGCTAGCGGGGGCTTCCTACGAGCAGTACTTC.